Listed below are T cell receptor beta chains from one sample, sequenced in a study of vaccination effects on CD4 cells after COVID-19. The protocol was immunoSEQ multiplex PCR, while the TCRdb copy is restricted to in-frame clones and leaves out a portion. The sample consists of 25,000 to 30,000 clones, around 86% of them appearing once. Their cognate antigens are unknown. Sample: CD4+ T cells from PBMCs cultured with SARS-CoV-2 spike peptides, taken after COVID-19 vaccination. These receptors were collected from a human donor who received a COVID-19 vaccine. Some clones in this sample may be carry-over from other donors' samples. CDR3s include the opening cysteine and the closing phenylalanine or tryptophan. A D gene is named only where the DNA matches it firmly. Expanded clones get a size class; other rows say once, few or many, or leave the size out.

length	D	size	V	J	DNA	CDR3
14	TRBD1	once	TRBV30	TRBJ1-5	TGTGCCGGCGGAGACAGGGGAAGCAATCAGCCCCAGCATTTT	CAGGDRGSNQPQHF
15	.	.	TRBV7-3	TRBJ1-1	TGTGCCAGCAGCTTAACGGTGGGGACCCGAAATGAAGCTTTCTTT	CASSLTVGTRNEAFF
17	.	few	TRBV4-3	TRBJ2-2	TGCGCCAGCAGCCAAGATCCGCAGACATTCTTCCAAGGGGAGCTGTTTTTT	CASSQDPQTFFQGELFF
14	TRBD1	.	TRBV19	TRBJ1-2	TGTGCCAGTAGTGATACCTCAGGGGGACGAGGCTACACCTTC	CASSDTSGGRGYTF
14	.	.	TRBV10-3	TRBJ2-6	TGTGCCATCAGTGGGGACTCTGGGGCCAACGTCCTGACTTTC	CAISGDSGANVLTF
14	.	.	TRBV5-4	TRBJ1-6	TGTGCCAGCAGCTTGGATTTGAGTGGTTCACCCCTCCACTTT	CASSLDLSGSPLHF
14	TRBD1	.	TRBV12-5	TRBJ1-5	TGTGCTAGTGGTTTGGGACAGGGGAATCAGCCCCAGCATTTT	CASGLGQGNQPQHF
15	TRBD1	.	TRBV5-1	TRBJ2-3	TGCGCCAGCAGCTTGGGGACAGGGGGCAAGGATACGCAGTATTTT	CASSLGTGGKDTQYF
16	.	.	TRBV24-1	TRBJ2-3	TGTGCCACCAGTGATTTTAGAGCGGGGACAACAGATACGCAGTATTTT	CATSDFRAGTTDTQYF
13	.	.	TRBV7-2	TRBJ1-1	TGTGCCAGCAGCTTAGGGTGGGACACTGAAGCTTTCTTT	CASSLGWDTEAFF
15	TRBD1	.	TRBV19	TRBJ1-2	TGTGCCAGTAGTATATCACCGGGACAGGCCTATGGCTACACCTTC	CASSISPGQAYGYTF
15	.	.	TRBV5-6	TRBJ1-1	TGTGCCAGCAGCTTGGTCTCAAAGGCGTATACTGAAGCTTTCTTT	CASSLVSKAYTEAFF
11	.	.	TRBV20-1	TRBJ1-1	TGCAGTGCTCCCCTGAACACTGAAGCTTTCTTT	CSAPLNTEAFF
16	TRBD1	once	TRBV9	TRBJ2-2	TGTGCCAGCAGCGGACAAGGGACAGTAGACACCGGGGAGCTGTTTTTT	CASSGQGTVDTGELFF
15	TRBD2	few	TRBV4-1	TRBJ2-2	TGCGCCAGCAGCCAAGTTGCTAGCGGAACCGGGGAGCTGTTTTTT	CASSQVASGTGELFF
16	TRBD1	.	TRBV5-5	TRBJ1-3	TGTGCCAGCAGCTGGGGACAGACGAACTCTGGAAACACCATATATTTT	CASSWGQTNSGNTIYF
16	TRBD1	.	TRBV19	TRBJ1-5	TGTGCCAGTTCCCCTTCGACAGGGCAAAGCAATCAGCCCCAGCATTTT	CASSPSTGQSNQPQHF
16	.	.	TRBV6-2/TRBV6-3	TRBJ1-1	TGTGCCAGCAGTTATTATCGCGACAGAATGAACACTGAAGCTTTCTTT	CASSYYRDRMNTEAFF
12	.	.	TRBV12-3/TRBV12-4	TRBJ2-5	TGTGCCAGCAGTTTGGTATGGGGGACCCAGTACTTC	CASSLVWGTQYF
14	TRBD2	.	TRBV11-3	TRBJ2-1	TGTGCCAGCAGCTTCGACGGGGGGGCATATGAGCAGTTCTTC	CASSFDGGAYEQFF
17	.	.	TRBV4-1	TRBJ1-3	TGCGCCAGCAGCCAAGAAACCCAGGTTTTTTACTTAAACACCATATATTTT	CASSQETQVFYLNTIYF
13	.	.	TRBV10-1	TRBJ2-3	TGCGCCAGCAGTGAGTCCAACACAGATACGCAGTATTTT	CASSESNTDTQYF
18	.	.	TRBV19	TRBJ1-5	TGTGCCAGTAGTATAGATTTGAGGACAGCCGTTAGCAATCAGCCCCAGCATTTT	CASSIDLRTAVSNQPQHF
15	.	.	TRBV6-5	TRBJ1-3	TGTGCCAGCCGAGGCAGGGAGAACTCTGGAAACACCATATATTTT	CASRGRENSGNTIYF
12	.	.	TRBV19	TRBJ2-3	TGTGCCAGTAGTCCGGGGACCGATACGCAGTATTTT	CASSPGTDTQYF
12	TRBD1	.	TRBV2	TRBJ2-1	TGTGCCAGGGGACAGGGGAGCAATGAGCAGTTCTTC	CARGQGSNEQFF
13	.	.	TRBV4-2	TRBJ1-5	TGTGCCAGCAGCCAAGGACTGGACAAGCCCCAGCATTTT	CASSQGLDKPQHF
16	TRBD2	.	TRBV18	TRBJ2-2	TGTGCCAGCTCACCTCTCCAGCGGGAGAACACCGGGGAGCTGTTTTTT	CASSPLQRENTGELFF
14	TRBD1	.	TRBV5-1	TRBJ2-1	TGCGCCAGCAGCCCGGGGACAGGGTACAATGAGCAGTTCTTC	CASSPGTGYNEQFF
15	.	.	TRBV19	TRBJ2-2	TGTGCCAGTAGTTCTAGCGTTCAGGGCACCGGGGAGCTGTTTTTT	CASSSSVQGTGELFF
16	.	.	TRBV7-9	TRBJ1-1	TGTGCCAGCAGCTTAGTAGGGGGGTATGGGAACACTGAAGCTTTCTTT	CASSLVGGYGNTEAFF
15	TRBD1	.	TRBV13	TRBJ1-1	TGTGCCAGCAGCTTAGGCCCCAGGGGGCGGCCTGAAGCTTTCTTT	CASSLGPRGRPEAFF
14	.	.	TRBV27	TRBJ1-4	TGTGCCAGCAGTGCCCTGACGGAAAATGAAAAACTGTTTTTT	CASSALTENEKLFF
17	TRBD2	.	TRBV7-2	TRBJ2-1	TGTGCCAGCAGCTTCCTCCAGCGGGGGGGCTCCTACAATGAGCAGTTCTTC	CASSFLQRGGSYNEQFF
18	.	.	TRBV24-1	TRBJ2-2	TGTGCCACCAGTGGGGAGAAGACGAAAGGGGTGAGCACCGGGGAGCTGTTTTTT	CATSGEKTKGVSTGELFF
15	.	.	TRBV24-1	TRBJ2-3	TGTGCCACCAGTGATGTGTCCGGGAACTGGGATACGCAGTATTTT	CATSDVSGNWDTQYF
12	.	.	TRBV7-2	TRBJ1-1	TGTGCCAGCAGCCGGGGGGGTTATGAAGCTTTCTTT	CASSRGGYEAFF
16	TRBD2	few	TRBV28	TRBJ2-1	TGTGCCAGCAGTTTATATAGACGGGGGGATTTAAATGAGCAGTTCTTC	CASSLYRRGDLNEQFF
15	.	.	TRBV5-1	TRBJ1-4	TGCGCCAGCAGCTTGGCAGGGCTTGATAATGAAAAACTGTTTTTT	CASSLAGLDNEKLFF
15	TRBD2	.	TRBV6-5	TRBJ2-1	TGTGCCAGCAGGCGGACTAGCGGAGAGTACAATGAGCAGTTCTTC	CASRRTSGEYNEQFF
15	TRBD1	.	TRBV3-1/TRBV3-2	TRBJ2-5	TGTGCCAGCAGCGACTCGGGACAGGGAGGAGAGACCCAGTACTTC	CASSDSGQGGETQYF
15	.	.	TRBV18	TRBJ2-3	TGTGCCAGCTCACCACTGGGCGGAACCACAGATACGCAGTATTTT	CASSPLGGTTDTQYF
13	.	.	TRBV7-3	TRBJ2-2	TGTGCCAGCAGCTTGACAGCTGCCGGGGAGCTGTTTTTT	CASSLTAAGELFF
14	.	medium-sized	TRBV2	TRBJ1-5	TGTGCCAGCAACCCGGGAAGGGGCAATCAGCCCCAGCATTTT	CASNPGRGNQPQHF
15	.	.	TRBV9	TRBJ2-4	TGTGCCAGCAGCGTAACGGCGTTAGCCAAAAACATTCAGTACTTC	CASSVTALAKNIQYF
13	.	.	TRBV12-3/TRBV12-4	TRBJ1-2	TGTGCCAGCAGTTTAGACAGGACCTATGGCTACACCTTC	CASSLDRTYGYTF
15	.	once	TRBV6-1	TRBJ1-2	TGTGCCAGCAGTGAATACCGAGACAGCGTTTATGGCTACACCTTC	CASSEYRDSVYGYTF
16	TRBD1	.	TRBV4-3	TRBJ2-3	TGCGCCAGCAGCCGCCGGACAGGGGGATTATACGATACGCAGTATTTT	CASSRRTGGLYDTQYF
14	.	.	TRBV6-1	TRBJ1-1	TGTGCCAGCAGTGAGCTAGGGACGAACACTGAAGCTTTCTTT	CASSELGTNTEAFF
14	.	medium-sized	TRBV6-5	TRBJ1-4	TGTGCCAGCGCGGGGGGGGTGGCTAATGAAAAACTGTTTTTT	CASAGGVANEKLFF
15	TRBD1	.	TRBV7-2	TRBJ2-5	TGTGCCAGCAGCTCGGGACAGGGGGCGCCTGAGACCCAGTACTTC	CASSSGQGAPETQYF
13	.	.	TRBV12-3/TRBV12-4	TRBJ1-2	TGTGCCAGCAGTTTACTGTCACAGCGCGGCTACACCTTC	CASSLLSQRGYTF
16	TRBD1	.	TRBV7-7	TRBJ2-3	TGTGCCAGCAGCTTAGGGCAGGGGGCAAACACAGATACGCAGTATTTT	CASSLGQGANTDTQYF
13	.	.	TRBV5-1	TRBJ2-3	TGCGCCAGCAGCGAGGGGGGATTAAACACGCAGTATTTT	CASSEGGLNTQYF
16	.	.	TRBV7-8	TRBJ2-2	TGTGCCAGCAGCTTAAGTGTGACCCACGGGTCTGGGGAGCTGTTTTTT	CASSLSVTHGSGELFF